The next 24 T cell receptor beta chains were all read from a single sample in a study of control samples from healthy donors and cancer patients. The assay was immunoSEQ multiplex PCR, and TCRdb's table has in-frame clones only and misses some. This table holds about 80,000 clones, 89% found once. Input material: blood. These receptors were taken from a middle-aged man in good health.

The CDR3: CASPGQGSYEQYF. The CDR3 coding sequence is TGTGCCAGCCCGGGACAGGGGTCCTACGAGCAGTACTTC. The chain joins TRBV6-5 to TRBJ2-7; 10 positions agree with TRBD1. The CDR3 loop spans 13 amino acids. V gave up 8 bases and J gave up 1 base; unmatched junction bases: 2. Per germline, CDR1 MNHEY and CDR2 SVGAGI.

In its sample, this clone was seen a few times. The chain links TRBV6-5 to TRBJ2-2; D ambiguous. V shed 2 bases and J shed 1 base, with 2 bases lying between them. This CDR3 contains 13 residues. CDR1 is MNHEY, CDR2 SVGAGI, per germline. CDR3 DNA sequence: TGTGCCAGCAGTTACAAGAACACCGGGGAGCTGTTTTTT. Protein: CASSYKNTGELFF.

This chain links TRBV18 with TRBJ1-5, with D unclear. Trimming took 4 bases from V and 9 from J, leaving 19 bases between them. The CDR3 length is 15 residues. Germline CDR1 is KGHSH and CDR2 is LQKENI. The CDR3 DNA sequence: TGTGCCAGCTCACTATATGACGCGGTAGAAGGGCCCCAGCATTTT. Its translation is CASSLYDAVEGPQHF.

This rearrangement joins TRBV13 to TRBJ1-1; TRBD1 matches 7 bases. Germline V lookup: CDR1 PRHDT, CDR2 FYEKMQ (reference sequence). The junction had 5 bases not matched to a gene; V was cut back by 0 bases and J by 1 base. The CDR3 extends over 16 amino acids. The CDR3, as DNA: TGTGCCAGCAGCTTAGGCAGGGGGTCAGGGAACACTGAAGCTTTCTTT. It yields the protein CASSLGRGSGNTEAFF.

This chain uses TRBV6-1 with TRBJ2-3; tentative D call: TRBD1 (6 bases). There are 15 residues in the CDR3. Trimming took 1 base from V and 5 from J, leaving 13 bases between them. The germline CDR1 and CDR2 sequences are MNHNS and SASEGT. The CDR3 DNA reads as TGTGCCAGCAGTGAAGGACCAGGGGCCGGAGATACGCAGTATTTT. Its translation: CASSEGPGAGDTQYF.

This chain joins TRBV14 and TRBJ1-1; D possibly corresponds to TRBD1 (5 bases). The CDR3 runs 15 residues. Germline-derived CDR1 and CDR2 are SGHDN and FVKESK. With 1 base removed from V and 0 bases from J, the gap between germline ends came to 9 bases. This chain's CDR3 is CASSQARQLNTEAFF. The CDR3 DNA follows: TGTGCCAGCAGCCAAGCCAGACAGTTGAACACTGAAGCTTTCTTT.

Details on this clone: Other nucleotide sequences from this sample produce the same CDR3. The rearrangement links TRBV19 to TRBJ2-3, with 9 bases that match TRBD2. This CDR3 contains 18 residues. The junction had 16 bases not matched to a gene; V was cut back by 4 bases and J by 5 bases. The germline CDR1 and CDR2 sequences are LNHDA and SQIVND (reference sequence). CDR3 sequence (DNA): TGTGCCAGTAGTAGGGGGCGTGTGGGCGGGGGGGCTGTAGATACGCAGTATTTT. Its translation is CASSRGRVGGGAVDTQYF.

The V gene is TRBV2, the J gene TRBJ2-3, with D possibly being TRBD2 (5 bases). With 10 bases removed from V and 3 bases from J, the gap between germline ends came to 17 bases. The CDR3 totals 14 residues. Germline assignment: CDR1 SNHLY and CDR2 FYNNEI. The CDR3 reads CATAPTSFTDTQYF. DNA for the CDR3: TGTGCCACCGCCCCCACTAGTTTTACAGATACGCAGTATTTT.

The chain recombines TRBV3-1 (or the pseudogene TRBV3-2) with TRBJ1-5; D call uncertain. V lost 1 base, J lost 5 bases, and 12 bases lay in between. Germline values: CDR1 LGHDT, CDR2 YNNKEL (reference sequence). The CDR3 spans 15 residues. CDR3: CASSQVPGGDQPQHF. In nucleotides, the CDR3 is TGTGCCAGCAGCCAAGTACCGGGCGGGGATCAGCCCCAGCATTTT.

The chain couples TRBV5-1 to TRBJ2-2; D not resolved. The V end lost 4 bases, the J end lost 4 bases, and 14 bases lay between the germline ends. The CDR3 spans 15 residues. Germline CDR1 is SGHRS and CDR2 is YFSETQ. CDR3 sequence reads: CASSHPNGATGELFF. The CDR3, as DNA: TGCGCCAGCAGCCACCCTAACGGAGCCACCGGGGAGCTGTTTTTT.

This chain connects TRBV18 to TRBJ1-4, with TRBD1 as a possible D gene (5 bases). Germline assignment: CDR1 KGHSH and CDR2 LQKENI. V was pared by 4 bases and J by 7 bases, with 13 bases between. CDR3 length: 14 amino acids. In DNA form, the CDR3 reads TGTGCCAGCTCACGGGACCTCGGAAGTGAAAAACTGTTTTTT. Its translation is CASSRDLGSEKLFF. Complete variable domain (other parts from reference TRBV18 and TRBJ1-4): NAGVMQNPRHLVRRRGQEARLRCSPMKGHSHVYWYRQLPEEGLKFMVYLQKENIIDESGMPKERFSAEFPKEGPSILRIQQVVRGDSAAYFCASSRDLGSEKLFFGSGTQLSVL.

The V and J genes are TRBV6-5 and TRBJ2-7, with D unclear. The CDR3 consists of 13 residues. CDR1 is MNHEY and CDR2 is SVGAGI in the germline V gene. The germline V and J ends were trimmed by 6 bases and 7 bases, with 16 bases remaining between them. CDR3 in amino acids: CASRGRMGIEQYF. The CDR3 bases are TGTGCCAGCAGGGGCAGGATGGGAATTGAGCAGTACTTC.

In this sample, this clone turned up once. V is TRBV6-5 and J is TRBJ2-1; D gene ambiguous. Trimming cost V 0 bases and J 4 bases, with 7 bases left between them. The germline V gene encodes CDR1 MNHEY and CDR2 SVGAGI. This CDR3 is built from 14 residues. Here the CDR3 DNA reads TGTGCCAGCAGTTACTCCGGAGCTTACAATGAGCAGTTCTTC. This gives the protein CASSYSGAYNEQFF.

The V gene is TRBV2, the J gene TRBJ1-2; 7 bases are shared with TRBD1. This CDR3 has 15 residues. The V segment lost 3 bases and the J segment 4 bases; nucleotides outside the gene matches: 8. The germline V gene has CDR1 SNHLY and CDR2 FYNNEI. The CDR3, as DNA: TGTGCCAGCAGTGACGGACAGGCCCGGGGCTATGGCTACACCTTC. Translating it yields CASSDGQARGYGYTF.

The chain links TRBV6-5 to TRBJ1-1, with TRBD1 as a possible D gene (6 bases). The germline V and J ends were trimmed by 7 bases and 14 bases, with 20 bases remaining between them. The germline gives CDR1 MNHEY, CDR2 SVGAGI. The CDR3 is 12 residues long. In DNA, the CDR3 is TGTGCCAGCATGTCGTCCCAACTTCAGGGGTTCTTT. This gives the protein CASMSSQLQGFF.

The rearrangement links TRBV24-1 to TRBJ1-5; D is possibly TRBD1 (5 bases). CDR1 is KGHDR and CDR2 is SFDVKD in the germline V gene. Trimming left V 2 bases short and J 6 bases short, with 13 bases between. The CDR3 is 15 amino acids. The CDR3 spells CATSDSGGTGQPQHF. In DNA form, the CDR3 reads TGTGCCACCAGTGATTCAGGAGGGACCGGTCAGCCCCAGCATTTT.

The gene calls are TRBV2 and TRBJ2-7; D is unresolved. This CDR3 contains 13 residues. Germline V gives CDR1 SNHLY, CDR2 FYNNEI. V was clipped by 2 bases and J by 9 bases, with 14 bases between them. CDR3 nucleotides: TGTGCCAGCAGTGAAATTAGGGCCTCGGGGCAGTACTTC. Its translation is CASSEIRASGQYF.

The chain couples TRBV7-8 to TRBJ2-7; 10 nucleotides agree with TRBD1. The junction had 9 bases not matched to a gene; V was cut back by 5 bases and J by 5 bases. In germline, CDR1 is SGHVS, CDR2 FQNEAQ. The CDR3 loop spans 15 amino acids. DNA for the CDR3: TGTGCCAGCAGCCAATCCGGGACAGGGGCTCACGAGCAGTACTTC. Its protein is CASSQSGTGAHEQYF.

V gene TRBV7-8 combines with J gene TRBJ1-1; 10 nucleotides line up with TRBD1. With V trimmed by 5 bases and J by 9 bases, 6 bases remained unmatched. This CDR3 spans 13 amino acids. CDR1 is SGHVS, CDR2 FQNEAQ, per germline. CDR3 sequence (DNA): TGTGCCAGCAGCCTAGACAGGGGGCGGAAAGCTTTCTTT. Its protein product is CASSLDRGRKAFF.

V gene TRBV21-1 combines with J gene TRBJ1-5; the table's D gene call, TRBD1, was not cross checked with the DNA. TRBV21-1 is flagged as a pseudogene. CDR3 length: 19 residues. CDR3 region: CATYTSTGAILNSNQPQHF. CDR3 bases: TGTGCCACCTATACTTCGACAGGGGCGATTCTAAATAGCAATCAGCCCCAGCATTTT.

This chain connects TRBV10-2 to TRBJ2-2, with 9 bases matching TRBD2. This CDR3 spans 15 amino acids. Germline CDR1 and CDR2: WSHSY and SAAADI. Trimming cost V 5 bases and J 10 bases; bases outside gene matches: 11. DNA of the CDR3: TGCGCCAGCAGTTCCGGGACTAGCAGTATCCCGGAGCTGTTTTTT. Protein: CASSSGTSSIPELFF.

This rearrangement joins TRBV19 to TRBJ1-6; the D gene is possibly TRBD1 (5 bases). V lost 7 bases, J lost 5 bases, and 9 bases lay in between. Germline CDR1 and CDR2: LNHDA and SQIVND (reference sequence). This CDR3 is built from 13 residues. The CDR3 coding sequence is TGTGCCAGTACAGGGAGCCATAATTCACCCCTCCACTTT. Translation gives CASTGSHNSPLHF.

The CDR3 bases are TGCGCCAGCAGCCTTAACGAAGGGGGAATTGGCTACACCTTC. This translates into CASSLNEGGIGYTF. V usage is TRBV4-1 and J usage is TRBJ1-2; a possible D gene is TRBD1 (6 bases). Per germline, CDR1 MGHRA and CDR2 YSYEKL. The CDR3 has 14 residues. The V and J ends lost 4 bases and 7 bases respectively, with 16 bases between them.

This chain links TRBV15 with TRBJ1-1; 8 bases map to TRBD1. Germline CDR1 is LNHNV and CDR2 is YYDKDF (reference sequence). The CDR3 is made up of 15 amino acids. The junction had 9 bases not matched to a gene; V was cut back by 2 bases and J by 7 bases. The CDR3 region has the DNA TGTGCCACCAGCAGACCCAGGACAGGGAGGGATGAAGCTTTCTTT. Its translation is CATSRPRTGRDEAFF. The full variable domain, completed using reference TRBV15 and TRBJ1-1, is DAMVIQNPRYQVTQFGKPVTLSCSQTLNHNVMYWYQQKSSQAPKLLFHYYDKDFNNEADTPDNFQSRRPNTSFCFLDIRSPGLGDTAMYLCATSRPRTGRDEAFFGQGTRLTVV.